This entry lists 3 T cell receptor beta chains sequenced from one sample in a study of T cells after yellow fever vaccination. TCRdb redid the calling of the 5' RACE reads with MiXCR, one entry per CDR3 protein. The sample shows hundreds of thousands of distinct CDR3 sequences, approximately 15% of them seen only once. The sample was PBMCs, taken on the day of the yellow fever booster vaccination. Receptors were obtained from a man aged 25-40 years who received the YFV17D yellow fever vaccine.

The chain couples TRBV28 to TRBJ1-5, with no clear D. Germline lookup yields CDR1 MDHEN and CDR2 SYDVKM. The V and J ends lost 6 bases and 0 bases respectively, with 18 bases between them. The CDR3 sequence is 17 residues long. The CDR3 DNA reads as TGTGCCAGCAGCTATTTAGAATCAGTTAATAGCAATCAGCCCCAGCATTTT. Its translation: CASSYLESVNSNQPQHF.

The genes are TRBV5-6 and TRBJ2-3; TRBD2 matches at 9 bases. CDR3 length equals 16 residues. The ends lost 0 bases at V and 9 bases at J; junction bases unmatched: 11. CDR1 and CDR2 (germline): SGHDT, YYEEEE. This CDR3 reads CASSLGSREGLFTQYF. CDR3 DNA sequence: TGTGCCAGCAGCTTGGGATCGCGGGAGGGCCTTTTCACGCAGTATTTT. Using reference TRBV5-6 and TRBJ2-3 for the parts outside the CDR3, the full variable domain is DAGVTQSPTHLIKTRGQQVTLRCSPKSGHDTVSWYQQALGQGPQFIFQYYEEEERQRGNFPDRFSGHQFPNYSSELNVNALLLGDSALYLCASSLGSREGLFTQYFGPGTRLTVL.

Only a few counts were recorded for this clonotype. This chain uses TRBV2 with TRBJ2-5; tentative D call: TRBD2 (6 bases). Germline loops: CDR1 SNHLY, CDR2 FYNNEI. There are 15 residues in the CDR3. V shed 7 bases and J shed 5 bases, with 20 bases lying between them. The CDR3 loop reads CASTPMIAAGETQYF. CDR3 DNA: TGTGCCAGCACCCCGATGATAGCGGCGGGGGAGACCCAGTACTTC. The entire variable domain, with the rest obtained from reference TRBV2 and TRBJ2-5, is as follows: EPEVTQTPSHQVTQMGQEVILRCVPISNHLYFYWYRQILGQKVEFLVSFYNNEISEKSEIFDDQFSVERPDGSNFTLKIRSTKLEDSAMYFCASTPMIAAGETQYFGPGTRLLVL.